This T cell receptor (beta chain) is from a study of shared clonotypes between healthy human individuals. Trimming pared 3 bases from V and 7 bases from J, leaving 17 bases between. The CDR3 totals 14 residues. CDR1 is SGDLS, CDR2 YYNGEE, per germline. About 30,000 T cell genomes, or 250 to 300 ng DNA, went into unsorted PBMC replicate PCRs. Original handling: Filtering was not the same, since immunoSEQ gave junction-only sequences without quality scores. TCRdb's copy holds only in-frame clones and misses some; the assay was immunoSEQ multiplex PCR. V, J and clone size are taken as reported in that table, and D and trimming were inferred from the DNA itself. The sample has over 400,000 clones, roughly 80% seen once. Only Caucasian adults living in Nashville, Tennessee made up the donor group.

The specimen was PBMCs. The clonotype originates from a woman in her 40s in good health. Some clones in this sample may be carry-over from other donors' samples. The V call is TRBV9, the J call TRBJ2-7; D ambiguous. The CDR3 coding sequence is TGTGCCAGCAGCGAATCTAATAGCCCCGGGGAGCAGTACTTC. Its protein product is CASSESNSPGEQYF.